The subject of this entry is one TCR beta chain. Participants were aged about 18 to 90 years, lived in 25 or so US areas, and enrolled virtually. The sample comes from a study of blood T cell repertoires in COVID-19. As for the study in general: COVID-19 samples, acute and convalescent, were from the United States, Italy and Spain.

The authors' processing: Estimated nucleated cell counts came from reference gene primer amplification. Measured with immunoSEQ multiplex PCR; TCRdb has only the in-frame clones, and not every one. The V and J calls and clone size were taken over from that table, and D and trimming were inferred from the DNA. The table lists fewer than 250,000 clones, 65% to 90% of them singletons. The sequence was obtained from a woman aged 40 to 50 with acute COVID-19. Input material: PBMCs or T cells enriched from blood (not recorded which).

As DNA, the CDR3 is TGTGCCAGCTTAGGCTCGGCAGGGGCTTACCACGAGCAGTACTTC. Encoded protein: CASLGSAGAYHEQYF. J is TRBJ2-7 and V is TRBV28; D may be TRBD1 (6 bases). The V and J ends lost 8 bases and 5 bases respectively, with 22 bases between them. This CDR3 spans 15 amino acids. From germline, CDR1 is MDHEN and CDR2 SYDVKM. Complete variable domain (other parts from reference TRBV28 and TRBJ2-7): DVKVTQSSRYLVKRTGEKVFLECVQDMDHENMFWYRQDPGLGLRLIYFSYDVKMKEKGDIPEGYSVSREKKERFSLILESASTNQTSMYLCASLGSAGAYHEQYFGPGTRLTVT.